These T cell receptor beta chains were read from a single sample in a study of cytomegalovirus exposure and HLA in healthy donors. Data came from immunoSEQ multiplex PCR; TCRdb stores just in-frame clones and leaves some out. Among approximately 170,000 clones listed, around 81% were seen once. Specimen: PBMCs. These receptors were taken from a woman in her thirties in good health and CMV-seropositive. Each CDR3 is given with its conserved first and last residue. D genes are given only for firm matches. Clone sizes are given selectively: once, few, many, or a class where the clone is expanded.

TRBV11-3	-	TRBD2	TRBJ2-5	TGTGCCAGCAGCGCCCGGGGGGGGCCCAAAGAGACCCAGTACTTC	CASSARGGPKETQYF
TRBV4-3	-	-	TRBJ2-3	TGCGCCAGCAGCCAAGACGGGGATACGCAGTATTTT	CASSQDGDTQYF
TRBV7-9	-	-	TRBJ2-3	TGTGCCAGCAGCTTAGTGGGCGGGGTGATAACAGATACGCAGTATTTT	CASSLVGGVITDTQYF
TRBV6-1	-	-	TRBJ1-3	TGTGCCAGCAGTGAAGGCGGCCTTTTGCTAGGAAACACCATATATTTT	CASSEGGLLLGNTIYF
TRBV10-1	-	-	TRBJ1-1	TGCGCCAGCAGCGTGGGCTTGAACACTGAAGCTTTCTTT	CASSVGLNTEAFF
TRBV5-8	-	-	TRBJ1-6	TGTGCCAGCAGACAACTCTACAGGGTGAATTCACCCCTCCACTTT	CASRQLYRVNSPLHF
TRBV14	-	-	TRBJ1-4	TGTGCCAGCAGCGAGAACCTTCCCGGAAAACTGTTTTTT	CASSENLPGKLFF
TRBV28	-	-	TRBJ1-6	TGTGCCATCGCCTCCGAGTTTTCACCCCTCCACTTT	CAIASEFSPLHF
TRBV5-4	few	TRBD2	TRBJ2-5	TGTGCCAGCAGCTTGGCCACGGGAGGAGAGACCCAGTACTTC	CASSLATGGETQYF
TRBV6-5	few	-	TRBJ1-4	TGTGCCAGCAGTTTGCGGTATATGGTCGCTAATGAAAAACTGTTTTTT	CASSLRYMVANEKLFF
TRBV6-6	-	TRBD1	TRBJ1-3	TGTGCCAGCAGTTCCGGGACAGTACCATCCTTT	CASSSGTVPSF
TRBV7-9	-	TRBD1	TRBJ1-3	TGTGCCAGCAGCTCTCAGATTCAGGGACAGAACTCTGGAAACACCATATATTTT	CASSSQIQGQNSGNTIYF
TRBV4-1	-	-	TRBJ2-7	TGCGCCAGCAGCAGAGAACTATCCTCCTACGAGCAGTACTTC	CASSRELSSYEQYF
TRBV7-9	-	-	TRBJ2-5	TGTGCCAGCAGGGCAGGGAGGCCTATACTACAAGAGACCCAGTACTTC	CASRAGRPILQETQYF
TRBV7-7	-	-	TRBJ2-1	TGTGCCAGCAGCCCTAGGGTAGGGGTCGGCAATGAGCAGTTCTTC	CASSPRVGVGNEQFF
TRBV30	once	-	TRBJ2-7	TGTGCCTGGAGTGTACAGCTCAGCTCCTACGAGCAGTACTTC	CAWSVQLSSYEQYF
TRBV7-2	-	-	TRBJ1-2	TGTGCCAGCAGCTTATCGGGAGATGGCTACACCTTC	CASSLSGDGYTF
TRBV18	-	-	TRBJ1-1	TGTGCCAGCTCACCACCGGGGCAGCCGAACACTGAAGCTTTCTTT	CASSPPGQPNTEAFF
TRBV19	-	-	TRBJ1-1	TGTGCCAGTAGTATCTCAGCCGGGGGAAACACTGAAGCTTTCTTT	CASSISAGGNTEAFF
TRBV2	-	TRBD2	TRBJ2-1	TGTGCCAGCAGTCTCGGGGCGGGAGGCTACAATGAGCAGTTCTTC	CASSLGAGGYNEQFF
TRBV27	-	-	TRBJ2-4	TGTGCCAGCAGTCTTCGGGAGCACGTCGACATTCAGTACTTC	CASSLREHVDIQYF
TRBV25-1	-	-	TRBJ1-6	TGTGCCAGCAGTGTTTCAGGATCCTCACCCCTCCACTTT	CASSVSGSSPLHF
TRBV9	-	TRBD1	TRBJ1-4	TGTGCCAGCAGCAGTTTATCACAGGGGGACGCTGAAAAACTGTTTTTT	CASSSLSQGDAEKLFF
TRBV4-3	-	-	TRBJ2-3	TGCGCCAGCAGCCAAGATATGGGCGTGGTGAATACGCAGTATTTT	CASSQDMGVVNTQYF
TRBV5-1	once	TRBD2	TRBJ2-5	TGCGCCAGCAGCTCTGGTCCTGGCGGGGGCCAAGAGACCCAGTACTTC	CASSSGPGGGQETQYF
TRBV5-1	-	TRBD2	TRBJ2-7	TGCGCCAGCAGCTCTGGACTAGCGGCCGAGCAGTACTTC	CASSSGLAAEQYF
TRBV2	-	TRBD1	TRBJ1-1	TGTGCCAGCACTCGTGGGGGACAGCTGAACACTGAAGCTTTCTTT	CASTRGGQLNTEAFF
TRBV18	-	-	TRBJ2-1	TGTGCCAGCTCGCGGGACGTGGGAAAGCAGTTCTTC	CASSRDVGKQFF
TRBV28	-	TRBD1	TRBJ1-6	TGTGCCAGCAGGATCCCAGGGGGACAGGGATATAATTCACCCCTCCACTTT	CASRIPGGQGYNSPLHF
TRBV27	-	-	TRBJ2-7	TGTGCCAGCAGTTTCCTCGGACAGAACTACGAGCAGTACTTC	CASSFLGQNYEQYF
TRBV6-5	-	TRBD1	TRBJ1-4	TGTGCCAGCAGTTACTCGTCGACAGGGATAAATGAAAAACTGTTTTTT	CASSYSSTGINEKLFF
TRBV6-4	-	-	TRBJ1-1	TGTGCCAGCAGTGACTTTCTTCCCGGCGGAGCTTTCTTT	CASSDFLPGGAFF
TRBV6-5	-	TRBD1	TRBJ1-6	TGTGCCAGCAGCCCGAATGCGTGGACAGGTAGCCACTTT	CASSPNAWTGSHF
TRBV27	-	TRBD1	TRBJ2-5	TGTGCCAGCAGCCCGACAGGGGGCCAAGAGACCCAGTACTTC	CASSPTGGQETQYF
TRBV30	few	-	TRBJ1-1	TGTGCCTGGAGTGACCAGGGTTACACTGAAGCTTTCTTT	CAWSDQGYTEAFF
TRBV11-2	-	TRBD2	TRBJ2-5	TGTGCCAGCAGCCCGACTAGCGGGGGGCAAGAGACCCAGTACTTC	CASSPTSGGQETQYF
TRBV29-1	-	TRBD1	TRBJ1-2	TGCAGCGAGGGGACAGCCCGTGGCTACACCTTC	CSEGTARGYTF
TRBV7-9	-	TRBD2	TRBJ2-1	TGTGCCAGCAGACACCAGGGGACTAGCGGGAGGGGGTACAATGAGCAGTTCTTC	CASRHQGTSGRGYNEQFF
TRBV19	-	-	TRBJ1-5	TGTGCCAGTAGTATCCGGGGGAGCAATCAGCCCCAGCATTTT	CASSIRGSNQPQHF
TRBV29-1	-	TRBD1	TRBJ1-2	TGCAGCGTTGAAGATGGTGGGACAGGGTACTATGGCTACACCTTC	CSVEDGGTGYYGYTF
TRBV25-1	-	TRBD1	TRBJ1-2	TGTGCCAGCACTGGGACAGGGAGTTCCTTTAACTATGGCTACACCTTC	CASTGTGSSFNYGYTF
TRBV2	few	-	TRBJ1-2	TGTGCCAGCAGTGCCAGGGGTGGCTACACCTTC	CASSARGGYTF
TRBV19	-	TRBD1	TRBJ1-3	TGTGCCAGTAGCTCTTATGGACATTCCGGGACAGGGGGCTTCTCTGGAAACACCATATATTTT	CASSSYGHSGTGGFSGNTIYF
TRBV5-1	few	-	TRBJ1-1	TGCGCCAGCAGCTTGGAGGGGGTGAACACTGAAGCTTTCTTT	CASSLEGVNTEAFF
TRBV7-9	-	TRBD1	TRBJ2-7	TGTGCCAGCAGCCAGAGTCCGGGACAGGGCTCCTACGAGCAGTACTTC	CASSQSPGQGSYEQYF
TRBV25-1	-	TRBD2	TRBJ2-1	TGTGCCAGCAGTGAGCCCCTTCGGGGGGGGGATTACAATGAGCAGTTCTTC	CASSEPLRGGDYNEQFF
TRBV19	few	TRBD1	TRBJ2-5	TGTGCCAGCCGAGACACAGGGGAGTGGGAGACCCAGTACTTC	CASRDTGEWETQYF
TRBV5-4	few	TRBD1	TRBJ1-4	TGTGCCAGCAGCCCGGGGACAGAGAGAACTAATGAAAAACTGTTTTTT	CASSPGTERTNEKLFF
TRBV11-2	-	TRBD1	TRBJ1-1	TGTGCCAGCAGCCGTGGGACAGCTACTGTGAACACTGAAGCTTTCTTT	CASSRGTATVNTEAFF
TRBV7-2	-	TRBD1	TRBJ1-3	TGTGCCAGCAGCCTGGACAGGGCGTCTGGAAACACCATATATTTT	CASSLDRASGNTIYF
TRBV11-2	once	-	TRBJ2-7	TGTGCCAGCAGCTTAGGGCAGGGTTCATTCGAGCAGTACTTC	CASSLGQGSFEQYF
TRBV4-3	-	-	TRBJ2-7	TGCGCCAGCAGCCAAGACAGGTTGTACTCCTACGAGCAGTACTTC	CASSQDRLYSYEQYF
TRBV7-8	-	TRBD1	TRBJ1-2	TGTGCCAGCAGCTTCGACAGGGGGCAGGGTGGCTACACCTTC	CASSFDRGQGGYTF
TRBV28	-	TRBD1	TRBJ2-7	TGTGCCAGCAGCATTGGACAGGGAAACGAGCAGTACTTC	CASSIGQGNEQYF
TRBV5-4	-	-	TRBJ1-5	TGTGCAAATTCGGGCAATCAGCCCCAGCATTTT	CANSGNQPQHF
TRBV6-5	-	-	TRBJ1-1	TGTGCCAGCAGGTTAAGAACAACGACAAACACTGAAGCTTTCTTT	CASRLRTTTNTEAFF